Below, 26 T cell receptor beta chains from the same sample are listed, as sequenced in a study of blood T cells in healthy people across ages. Sample-barcoded 5' priming and a J-beta primer mix drove a second PCR of roughly 7 to 11 cycles. TCRdb reanalysed the 5' RACE reads using MiXCR and keeps one entry per CDR3 protein. Seen here are approximately 780,000 distinct CDR3 sequences, 20% to 30% observed once, and the top ten hold 3%. These data also featured in a second study, about T cells of mothers and their children.

Sequenced input: blood. These receptors all come from a boy between 10 and 17 years old in good health.

The chain combines TRBV15 with TRBJ1-5, with unresolved D. The ends were cut back, 4 bases at V and 5 bases at J, with 6 bases in the middle. This CDR3 has 12 amino acids. From germline, CDR1 is LNHNV and CDR2 YYDKDF (reference sequence). Written as DNA, the CDR3 is TGTGCCACCAGCACCGCGCATCAGCCCCAGCATTTT. This translates into CATSTAHQPQHF.

The gene calls are TRBV6-1 and TRBJ1-4; D is possibly TRBD1 (6 bases). The CDR3 totals 18 residues. The V and J ends lost 6 bases and 5 bases respectively, with 25 bases between them. CDR1 is MNHNS and CDR2 is SASEGT in the germline V gene. The CDR3 reads CASRTPGHLDSRNEKLFF. Written as DNA, the CDR3 is TGTGCCAGCAGGACCCCGGGACATCTGGATTCCAGAAATGAAAAACTGTTTTTT.

This clonotype was counted a few times. The chain has TRBV29-1 and TRBJ2-1; D uncertain. V was clipped by 8 bases and J by 2 bases, with 13 bases between them. The CDR3 length is 13 residues. The germline CDR1 and CDR2 sequences are SQVTM and ANQGSEA. CDR3 in amino acids: CSQRGGAYNEQFF. In nucleotides, the CDR3 is TGCAGCCAAAGAGGCGGAGCCTACAATGAGCAGTTCTTC.

The J gene is TRBJ2-5, the V gene TRBV20-1; 11 bases fit TRBD2. The J call may be incorrect, as the DNA end agrees better with TRBJ2-1. Germline loops: CDR1 DFQATT, CDR2 SNEGSKA (reference sequence). The CDR3 runs to 15 residues. The CDR3 loop is CSASVGVAGGPEQFF. Written as DNA, the CDR3 is TGCAGTGCCTCAGTCGGGGTAGCGGGGGGGCCTGAGCAGTTCTTC.

The genes are TRBV7-2 and TRBJ2-6; D gene ambiguous. V was shortened by 1 base and J by 9 bases, with 4 bases between the two germline ends. CDR3 length: 12 residues. Germline V CDR1 and CDR2: SGHTA, FQGNSA. As DNA, the CDR3 is TGTGCCAGCAGCTTAGACGTCAACGTCCTGACTTTC. The encoded protein is CASSLDVNVLTF.

CDR3 amino acids: CASSLTSGGPREETQYF. The CDR3, as DNA: TGTGCCAGCAGCCTGACTAGCGGGGGCCCTCGAGAAGAGACCCAGTACTTC. The rearrangement joins TRBV6-1 to TRBJ2-5, with TRBD2 matching 12 bases. Germline values: CDR1 MNHNS, CDR2 SASEGT. Losses at the gene ends were 6 bases for V and 3 bases for J; bases not matched to a gene: 11. The CDR3 consists of 17 residues.

A few counts support this clonotype. This chain uses TRBV12-3 or TRBV12-4 with TRBJ2-1; 7 bases fit TRBD2. The CDR3 contains 14 residues. With V trimmed by 4 bases and J by 8 bases, 8 bases remained unmatched. CDR3 DNA: TGTGCCAGCAGTTATGGGGGGGTCGGGTATGAGCAGTTCTTC. This encodes CASSYGGVGYEQFF.

A note on this clonotype: Since the CDR3 does not end with the conserved phenylalanine or tryptophan, this likely comes from a read error. The chain carries TRBV5-1 and TRBJ1-1; no definite D call. CDR1 SGHRS and CDR2 YFSETQ come from the germline V gene. This CDR3 region has 16 residues. V shed 7 bases and J shed 0 bases, with 19 bases lying between them. The CDR3 protein is CASAAQASTMNTEAFS. CDR3 sequence (DNA): TGCGCCAGCGCTGCCCAGGCATCCACAATGAACACTGAAGCTTTCTCT.

The count of this clonotype is one. This sequence joins TRBV20-1 and TRBJ2-5; 8 bases map to TRBD2. The DNA end is a closer match to TRBJ2-7, so the J assignment may be wrong. Germline values: CDR1 DFQATT, CDR2 SNEGSKA (reference sequence). The CDR3 has 13 amino acids. The CDR3 nucleotides are TGCAGTGCTAGTTCCGGACTAGCATACGAGCAGTACTTC. It is translated as CSASSGLAYEQYF.

This clonotype was counted a few times. This chain links TRBV7-2 with TRBJ2-4; 10 positions agree with TRBD1. The CDR3 is 15 residues long. V dropped 2 bases and J dropped 10; count of bases not matched to a gene: 8. CDR1 is SGHTA, CDR2 FQGNSA, per germline. The CDR3 loop is CASSLTGTGVAIQYF. CDR3 in DNA: TGTGCCAGCAGCTTAACCGGGACAGGGGTCGCAATTCAGTACTTC.

This clonotype occurred a few times. CDR3 nucleotide sequence: TGTGCCAGCAGCTCGGACACTTTTAACTATGGCTACACCTTC. This codes for CASSSDTFNYGYTF. The rearrangement links TRBV2 to TRBJ1-2; tentatively, D is TRBD1 (5 bases). V lost 6 bases and J lost 1, with 12 bases in between. The CDR3 extends over 14 amino acids. CDR1 and CDR2 (germline): SNHLY, FYNNEI. The variable domain in full, completed from reference TRBV2 and TRBJ1-2, reads EPEVTQTPSHQVTQMGQEVILRCVPISNHLYFYWYRQILGQKVEFLVSFYNNEISEKSEIFDDQFSVERPDGSNFTLKIRSTKLEDSAMYFCASSSDTFNYGYTFGSGTRLTVV.

CDR3 DNA sequence: TGTGCCAGCAGTTCGAGCCCCTTCGGTGGCTACACCTTC. Translated: CASSSSPFGGYTF. This chain joins TRBV12-3 or TRBV12-4 and TRBJ1-2; no firm D call. CDR3 length: 13 amino acids. V lost 4 bases and J lost 7, with 13 bases in between.

For this clonotype: The junction departs from germline at one end; a sequencing error may be responsible. The gene calls are TRBV5-5 and TRBJ2-4; D may be TRBD1 (5 bases). The germline V gene encodes CDR1 SGHKS and CDR2 YYEKEE (reference sequence). There are 16 residues in the CDR3. The chain's CDR3 is CASSYSGDSYKTIQYF. The CDR3 region has the DNA TGTGCCAGCAGCTATTCAGGTGACAGCTACAAAACCATTCAGTACTTC.

This clonotype turned up a few times. DNA of the CDR3: TGCAGTGCTAGAGAAGCACGCGCCTCAGGAGTCCAGGACTACGAGCAGTACTTC. Its translation is CSAREARASGVQDYEQYF. The V call is TRBV20-1, the J call TRBJ2-7; D remains ambiguous. CDR1 DFQATT and CDR2 SNEGSKA come from the germline V gene (reference sequence). V was trimmed by 0 bases and J by 3 bases, leaving 24 bases between them. This CDR3 has 18 amino acids.

This chain uses TRBV12-5 with TRBJ1-5, with 9 bases lining up with TRBD1. The CDR3 runs to 17 residues. V was pared by 6 bases and J by 3 bases, with 12 bases of the junction left unmatched. Germline assignment: CDR1 LGHNT and CDR2 FRNRAP. CDR3 loop: CASGPWGQGLLNQPQHF. The CDR3 DNA reads TGTGCTAGTGGCCCTTGGGGACAGGGTCTCCTCAATCAGCCCCAGCATTTT.

This clonotype was observed a few times. V and J are TRBV5-1 and TRBJ1-2; D is uncertain. Trimming pared 2 bases from V and 8 bases from J, leaving 10 bases between. The CDR3 totals 12 residues. CDR1 and CDR2 from the germline V gene are SGHRS and YFSETQ. The CDR3 DNA is TGCGCCAGCAGCTTAATGTCTGGCGGCTACACCTTC. This encodes CASSLMSGGYTF.

A few counts support this clonotype. The gene calls are TRBV5-1 and TRBJ2-7; D is perhaps TRBD2 (6 bases). The CDR3 runs 14 residues. Germline loops: CDR1 SGHRS, CDR2 YFSETQ. Deletions cut 4 bases from V and 5 bases from J, with 16 bases between. The chain's CDR3 is CASSPRLERDEQYF. CDR3 in DNA: TGCGCCAGCAGCCCCAGACTAGAGCGCGACGAGCAGTACTTC. Complete variable domain (other parts from reference TRBV5-1 and TRBJ2-7): KAGVTQTPRYLIKTRGQQVTLSCSPISGHRSVSWYQQTPGQGLQFLFEYFSETQRNKGNFPGRFSGRQFSNSRSEMNVSTLELGDSALYLCASSPRLERDEQYFGPGTRLTVT.

This clonotype turned up a few times. The gene calls are TRBV10-3 and TRBJ2-2; D is unclear. The CDR3 length is 12 residues. The germline V gene has CDR1 ENHRY and CDR2 SYGVKD. The germline V and J ends were trimmed by 3 bases and 3 bases, with 2 bases remaining between them. In DNA, the CDR3 is TGTGCCATCAGTGACGACACCGGGGAGCTGTTTTTT. Its protein is CAISDDTGELFF.

This clonotype was seen a few times. This chain connects TRBV2 to TRBJ2-7; D not certain. CDR1 SNHLY and CDR2 FYNNEI come from the germline V gene. CDR3 length equals 11 residues. Trimming pared 4 bases from V and 3 bases from J, leaving 4 bases between. As DNA, the CDR3 is TGTGCCAGCAGTGCACTCTACGAGCAGTACTTC. It translates to CASSALYEQYF.

This clonotype has a handful of counts. The chain uses TRBV2 and TRBJ2-5, with D perhaps TRBD1 or TRBD2 (5 bases each). Deletions cut 10 bases from V and 11 bases from J, with 20 bases between. The CDR3 has 12 residues. Germline assignment: CDR1 SNHLY and CDR2 FYNNEI. This CDR3 is CANLPGPGKQYF. CDR3 nucleotides: TGTGCCAACCTTCCGGGACCCGGTAAACAGTACTTC.

The J gene is TRBJ2-5, the V gene TRBV25-1, with D tentatively TRBD1 (8 bases). The better agreement between TRBJ2-1 and the DNA end casts doubt on the J call. Germline V gene lookup returns CDR1 MGHDK and CDR2 SYGVNS. This CDR3 comprises 11 residues. CDR3 nucleotides: TGTGCCAGCGGACAGGGAGGGGAGCAGTTCTTC. Translation gives CASGQGGEQFF.

The chain is built from TRBV5-1 and TRBJ2-1; D possibly matches TRBD1 or TRBD2 (5 bases each). CDR1 is SGHRS, CDR2 YFSETQ, per germline. The CDR3 is 14 amino acids. The V and J ends lost 4 bases and 5 bases respectively, with 13 bases between them. Here the CDR3 DNA reads TGCGCCAGCAGCGAAGCCGGGACCCACAATGAGCAGTTCTTC. It is translated as CASSEAGTHNEQFF.

This clonotype has only a few counts. This sequence joins TRBV3-1 and TRBJ2-5; D is undetermined. The J call is doubtful: the DNA matches TRBJ2-7 better. Per germline, CDR1 LGHDT and CDR2 YNNKEL (reference sequence). The CDR3 consists of 14 residues. The CDR3 DNA is TGTGCCAGCAGCCAAGTTACCGGACCCTACGAGCAGTACTTC. It encodes CASSQVTGPYEQYF.

The table lists this clonotype with a few counts. This chain uses TRBV12-3 or TRBV12-4 with TRBJ1-5; 7 bases are a match to TRBD1. The CDR3 sequence is 17 residues long. V trimming: 6 bases; J trimming: 0 bases; junction bases outside the gene matches: 11. Here the CDR3 reads CASSNVRGQISNQPQHF. The CDR3 DNA follows: TGTGCCAGCAGCAATGTTAGGGGGCAGATTAGCAATCAGCCCCAGCATTTT.

The sample holds many counts of this clonotype. This CDR3 is CASLNPLGNIQYF. CDR3 DNA sequence: TGTGCCAGCCTAAACCCGCTCGGAAACATTCAGTACTTC. The rearrangement uses TRBV3-1 and TRBJ2-4, with D hard to call. CDR3 size: 13 residues. V was pared by 8 bases and J by 6 bases, with 14 bases between. Germline V gene sequence: CDR1 LGHDT, CDR2 YNNKEL (reference sequence).

This clonotype has just a few counts. The chain has TRBV5-5 and TRBJ2-5, with D tentatively TRBD1 or TRBD2 (5 bases each). CDR3 length equals 15 residues. With 3 bases removed from V and 4 bases from J, the gap between germline ends came to 16 bases. Germline lookup yields CDR1 SGHKS and CDR2 YYEKEE (reference sequence). The CDR3 spells CASSSLWRQGETQYF. In DNA, the CDR3 is TGTGCCAGCAGCTCCTTGTGGAGGCAGGGAGAGACCCAGTACTTC.